This TCR beta chain was recovered during a study of blood T cell repertoires in COVID-19. Overall study: Samples taken during acute and convalescent COVID-19 were collected in the United States, Italy and Spain. Nucleic acid was either cDNA or gDNA, and it came from T cells, B-cell-depleted T cells, or PBMCs.

This clone was recorded only once. The authors' processing: Researchers report that nucleated cell counts were estimated from reference gene primer amplification. Sequencing was performed with immunoSEQ multiplex PCR; in TCRdb, only in-frame clones are kept and a portion is missing. V and J calls plus clone size are reproduced from that table; the DNA served to infer D and trimming. Of some 130,000 clones in the sample, 80% to 85% are singletons; the top ten hold under 20%. CDR3 length equals 12 residues. V lost 7 bases, J lost 5 bases, and 11 bases lay in between. Germline CDR1 is MNHEY and CDR2 is SVGAGI.

The specimen sequenced was PBMCs or T cells enriched from blood (not recorded which). V is TRBV6-5 and J is TRBJ1-1; TRBD1 is a possible D gene (5 bases). The receptor was isolated from a man aged 25 to 45 who had recovered from COVID-19. The CDR3 nucleotides read TGTGCCAGCACAGGGTTTGAGACTGAAGCTTTCTTT. This translates into CASTGFETEAFF.